This entry lists 21 T cell receptor beta chains sequenced from one sample in a study of CD8 T cells in ankylosing spondylitis (dated by TCRdb to 2017 to 2019). Libraries were constructed by 5' RACE. The sequencer listed for this sample is Illumina HiSeq 2500. The public sequencing data were trimmed at Q25 with fastp and processed into clonotypes with MiXCR by TCRdb, which kept only in-frame beta chains. CDR3 protein duplicates are merged, each entry listing the most common genes and DNA. This sample gives 160,000 or so distinct CDR3 sequences in total; around a tenth of them show up just once. The ten biggest clones cover roughly 16% of the sample. What was sequenced was blood, either unsorted or a sorted T cell fraction (not recorded which). These receptors were obtained from a female donor with ankylosing spondylitis or in good health (not recorded which).

V gene TRBV30 combines with J gene TRBJ2-3; the D is unclear. V shed 2 bases and J shed 2 bases, with 14 bases lying between them. This CDR3 region has 15 residues. Germline CDR1 and CDR2: GTSNPN and SVGIG (reference sequence). The CDR3 sequence is CAWSPSWIPTDTQYF. CDR3 bases: TGTGCCTGGAGTCCCAGTTGGATCCCCACAGATACGCAGTATTTT.

The chain's CDR3 is CASSLGAKNIQYF. The CDR3 DNA sequence: TGTGCCAGCAGCTTGGGAGCCAAAAACATTCAGTACTTC. The chain employs TRBV5-6 and TRBJ2-4; D call uncertain. Germline CDR1 SGHDT, CDR2 YYEEEE. The CDR3 sequence is 13 residues long. Trimming removed 0 bases from V and 0 bases from J, with 1 base in between.

This clonotype was recorded a few times. The chain is built from TRBV24-1 and TRBJ2-3, with TRBD2 identical over 7 bases. Trimming removed 2 bases from V and 4 bases from J; junction bases left unmatched: 5. From germline, CDR1 is KGHDR and CDR2 SFDVKD. The CDR3 is made up of 15 amino acids. The CDR3 loop reads CATSDSREAADTQYF. The CDR3 DNA reads TGTGCCACCAGTGATTCTCGGGAGGCGGCAGATACGCAGTATTTT.

The J gene is TRBJ2-2, the V gene TRBV9; D uncertain. Germline assignment: CDR1 SGDLS and CDR2 YYNGEE. The CDR3 is made up of 13 amino acids. V was pared by 0 bases and J by 3 bases, with 3 bases between. CDR3 sequence reads: CASSVDDTGELFF. In DNA, the CDR3 is TGTGCCAGCAGCGTAGATGACACCGGGGAGCTGTTTTTT.

This clonotype was seen a few times. The V and J genes are TRBV9 and TRBJ2-1, with D maybe TRBD2 (6 bases). This CDR3 has 11 residues. CDR1 and CDR2 (germline): SGDLS, YYNGEE. V was cut by 3 bases and J by 10 bases, with 8 bases left in between. DNA of the CDR3: TGTGCCAGCAGCGGGGGGGAGGAGCAGTTCTTC. Protein: CASSGGEEQFF.

This clonotype was picked up a small number of times. The rearrangement links TRBV5-1 to TRBJ1-2; a possible D gene is TRBD1 (6 bases). The germline CDR1 and CDR2 sequences are SGHRS and YFSETQ. CDR3 length equals 13 residues. V was cut by 4 bases and J by 7 bases, with 14 bases left in between. The CDR3 region has the DNA TGCGCCAGCAGCGCCTACAGGGATTCTGGCTACACCTTC. This codes for CASSAYRDSGYTF.

The rearrangement links TRBV20-1 to TRBJ2-1; 7 nucleotides match TRBD1. Germline V gene data show CDR1 as DFQATT and CDR2 as SNEGSKA (reference sequence). This CDR3 has 14 amino acids. V trimming: 3 bases; J trimming: 4 bases; junction bases outside the gene matches: 6. The CDR3: CSASRQGDYNEQFF. CDR3 bases: TGCAGTGCTAGTCGCCAGGGGGATTACAATGAGCAGTTCTTC.

This clonotype was seen a handful of times. In DNA, the CDR3 is TGTGCCAGCAGCTTCCTAGCGGGAGGGACCTACGAGCAGTACTTC. This translates into CASSFLAGGTYEQYF. The V gene is TRBV7-2, the J gene TRBJ2-7, with 12 bases matching TRBD2. Trimming removed 3 bases from V and 2 bases from J; junction bases left unmatched: 2. CDR3 length: 15 residues. Germline V CDR1 and CDR2: SGHTA, FQGNSA. Variable domain in full (rest from reference TRBV7-2 and TRBJ2-7): GAGVSQSPSNKVTEKGKDVELRCDPISGHTALYWYRQSLGQGLEFLIYFQGNSAPDKSGLPSDRFSAERTGGSVSTLTIQRTQQEDSAVYLCASSFLAGGTYEQYFGPGTRLTVT.

The sample holds a few counts of this clonotype. The chain links TRBV6-2 or TRBV6-3 to TRBJ2-1, with 10 bases matching TRBD2. From germline, CDR1 is MNHEY and CDR2 SVGEGT. J lost 9 bases, V lost 0 bases, and 5 bases had no gene match. The CDR3 is 15 amino acids. The CDR3 DNA follows: TGTGCCAGCAGTTACTCGGCTAGCGGGAGCAGTGAGCAGTTCTTC. It is translated as CASSYSASGSSEQFF.

This clonotype was counted only a few times. The V call is TRBV6-5, the J call TRBJ2-1, with D hard to call. Trimming took off 6 bases at V and 5 bases at J, with 8 bases between the two ends. Germline CDR1 and CDR2: MNHEY and SVGAGI. This CDR3 has 12 amino acids. CDR3 sequence: CASSHLDNEQFF. CDR3 nucleotides: TGTGCCAGCAGCCATCTCGACAATGAGCAGTTCTTC.

The gene calls are TRBV3-1 and TRBJ2-1; the D is unclear. V lost 6 bases and J lost 8, with 14 bases in between. Germline CDR1 is LGHDT and CDR2 is YNNKEL (reference sequence). This CDR3 spans 13 amino acids. In DNA form, the CDR3 reads TGTGCCAGCAGTCCCCTAGGCGACTATGAGCAGTTCTTC. This encodes CASSPLGDYEQFF.

The CDR3 DNA is TGTGCCAGCAGTTTATATACAGCGCCAGCGGGAGGGCCGGGCGAGCAGTACTTC. Its protein is CASSLYTAPAGGPGEQYF. This chain connects TRBV27 to TRBJ2-7; 10 nucleotides agree with TRBD2. The length of the CDR3 is 18 residues. The V segment lost 1 base and the J segment 6 bases; nucleotides outside the gene matches: 15. Germline CDR1 and CDR2: MNHEY and SMNVEV (reference sequence).

This clonotype was observed a handful of times. The chain links TRBV18 to TRBJ2-1, with D possibly being TRBD1 (5 bases). The CDR3 sequence is 15 residues long. V was cut by 10 bases and J by 8 bases, with 24 bases left in between. Germline CDR1 KGHSH, CDR2 LQKENI. The CDR3 sequence: CATYLGDRGVDEQFF. The DNA of the CDR3 is TGTGCCACCTATTTAGGGGATCGAGGCGTGGATGAGCAGTTCTTC.

This clonotype was counted at least ten times. The rearrangement uses TRBV5-1 and TRBJ1-1; D gene uncertain. Germline CDR1 and CDR2: SGHRS and YFSETQ. Trimming left V 0 bases short and J 4 bases short, with 13 bases between. CDR3 size: 15 residues. CDR3 sequence (DNA): TGCGCCAGCAGCTTGGAGGTCCTCTCGGTCACTGAAGCTTTCTTT. It translates to CASSLEVLSVTEAFF. The full variable domain, with the rest looked up from reference TRBV5-1 and TRBJ1-1, is KAGVTQTPRYLIKTRGQQVTLSCSPISGHRSVSWYQQTPGQGLQFLFEYFSETQRNKGNFPGRFSGRQFSNSRSEMNVSTLELGDSALYLCASSLEVLSVTEAFFGQGTRLTVV.

V gene TRBV20-1 combines with J gene TRBJ1-1, with 8 bases identical to TRBD1. Germline V gene lookup returns CDR1 DFQATT and CDR2 SNEGSKA (reference sequence). There are 14 residues in the CDR3. V was clipped by 5 bases and J by 4 bases; unmatched bases: 9. The CDR3 reads CSARTGQGFTEAFF. As DNA, the CDR3 is TGCAGTGCTCGCACCGGACAGGGTTTCACTGAAGCTTTCTTT.

J is TRBJ1-1 and V is TRBV11-2; D possibly corresponds to TRBD1 (6 bases). Germline V gives CDR1 SGHAT, CDR2 FQNNGV. The CDR3 covers 12 residues. Deletions cut 6 bases from V and 7 bases from J, with 12 bases between. CDR3 in DNA: TGTGCCAGCAGGGCAGGGGTCGGTGAAGCTTTCTTT. The encoded protein is CASRAGVGEAFF.

In its sample, this clonotype was seen a few times. This sequence joins TRBV6-1 and TRBJ1-1; D uncertain. Germline loops: CDR1 MNHNS, CDR2 SASEGT. V was cut by 8 bases and J by 1 base, with 11 bases left in between. The CDR3 contains 13 residues. CDR3 nucleotide sequence: TGTGCCAGCCCCCCTCCGGGGAACACTGAAGCTTTCTTT. The encoded protein is CASPPPGNTEAFF.

This chain links TRBV27 with TRBJ2-1, with 12 positions matching TRBD2. Germline V CDR1 and CDR2: MNHEY, SMNVEV (reference sequence). V lost 10 bases and J lost 3; bases outside the gene matches: 10. There are 16 residues in the CDR3. This CDR3 reads CATMTSGGTNYNEQFF. Written as DNA, the CDR3 is TGTGCCACTATGACTAGCGGGGGAACTAACTACAATGAGCAGTTCTTC.

The V call is TRBV13, the J call TRBJ1-1; the match to TRBD1 covers 7 bases. CDR1 is PRHDT and CDR2 is FYEKMQ in the germline V gene (reference sequence). After removal of 9 bases from V and 0 bases from J, the junction contained 7 bases not matched to a gene. There are 14 residues in the CDR3. The CDR3 DNA is TGTGCCAGTTTGACAGGGAGGATGAACACTGAAGCTTTCTTT. It specifies CASLTGRMNTEAFF.

The CDR3: CASSLLAGAVNEQFF. CDR3 nucleotides: TGTGCCAGCAGCCTTCTAGCGGGAGCGGTCAATGAGCAGTTCTTC. This rearrangement joins TRBV7-8 to TRBJ2-1; 10 nucleotides match TRBD2. CDR3 length: 15 amino acids. With 5 bases clipped from V and 6 bases from J, the junction kept 7 bases outside the gene matches. Per the germline V gene, CDR1 is SGHVS and CDR2 is FQNEAQ.

In its sample, this clonotype was seen a few times. The chain recombines TRBV11-2 with TRBJ2-7, with a weak D call TRBD1 (5 bases). With 5 bases removed from V and 4 bases from J, the gap between germline ends came to 15 bases. Per germline, CDR1 SGHAT and CDR2 FQNNGV. This CDR3 is 14 amino acids long. CDR3 nucleotides: TGTGCCAGCAGCCCCGCCCAGGGTGGGTACGAGCAGTACTTC. Its protein product is CASSPAQGGYEQYF.